This T cell receptor (beta chain) was sequenced for a study of cytomegalovirus exposure and HLA in healthy donors. Clones were read by immunoSEQ multiplex PCR, and TCRdb kept only the in-frame ones, dropping some. The sample lists 150,000 to 250,000 clones; about 81% were seen once. Germline values: CDR1 SEHNR, CDR2 FQNEAQ (reference sequence). The CDR3 length is 17 residues. Unmatched junction bases numbered 9, after V lost 1 base and J lost 6 bases. This chain connects TRBV7-9 to TRBJ1-5, with 10 bases aligning to TRBD1. The TCR comes from a woman aged 30 to 39 in good health and CMV-seronegative. The sample comprised PBMCs. The DNA of the CDR3 is TGTGCCAGCAGCTTAGGGGACAGGGGAGGAGGAAGTCAGCCCCAGCATTTT. It encodes CASSLGDRGGGSQPQHF.